Each of the 5 T cell receptor beta chains below was sequenced from the same sample in a study of T cells in Graves' hyperthyroidism and ophthalmopathy. What was amplified from RNA transcripts were TCR beta CDR3 regions. The TCR CDR3 first-round RT-PCR relied on the HTBI primer set. TCRdb ran MiXCR on the multiplex PCR reads and lists one entry per CDR3 protein. The sample includes around 250,000 distinct CDR3 sequences, roughly 15% of them seen just once. The sequencing input was blood. All receptors derive from a woman aged 40 to 50 with Graves' hyperthyroidism that later progressed to Graves' ophthalmopathy.

This clonotype was counted ten times or more. This chain links TRBV27 with TRBJ1-6; 10 bases are a match to TRBD1. V was clipped by 5 bases and J by 10 bases; unmatched bases: 14. Germline assignment: CDR1 MNHEY and CDR2 SMNVEV (reference sequence). The CDR3 is 17 amino acids. CDR3 DNA sequence: TGTGCCAGCAGTCTAGGCTGGGACAGGGGTAAAGGATCACCCCTCCACTTT. It translates to CASSLGWDRGKGSPLHF.

This clonotype was counted many times. The gene calls are TRBV27 and TRBJ1-2; D uncertain. The V gene lost 5 bases and the J gene lost 8 bases, with 18 bases spanning the gap. The CDR3 consists of 14 residues. Per the germline V gene, CDR1 is MNHEY and CDR2 is SMNVEV (reference sequence). In DNA, the CDR3 is TGTGCCAGCAGTCGCGGGCCAGTGGTTGGGGGCTACACCTTC. Translation gives CASSRGPVVGGYTF.

This clonotype has ten or more counts. The chain uses TRBV27 and TRBJ2-1, with 11 nucleotides matching TRBD2. The germline V gene has CDR1 MNHEY and CDR2 SMNVEV (reference sequence). V shed 10 bases and J 7 bases; nucleotides not matched to a gene: 9. The CDR3 spans 14 residues. The CDR3 coding sequence is TGTGCCATCCAGCGGCTAGCGGGAGGAAATGAGCAGTTCTTC. It codes for CAIQRLAGGNEQFF.

The sample holds many counts of this clonotype. The chain couples TRBV2 to TRBJ1-4; D ambiguous. The CDR3 totals 11 residues. Germline CDR1 SNHLY, CDR2 FYNNEI. V gave up 8 bases and J gave up 8 bases, with 9 bases separating them. The DNA of the CDR3 is TGTGCCAGCGGCCGGGTCGAAAAACTGTTTTTT. As protein: CASGRVEKLFF.

The CDR3 protein is CASSQDSRTGGGYTF. As DNA, the CDR3 is TGTGCCAGCAGCCAAGATTCCAGGACAGGTGGAGGCTACACCTTC. This chain uses TRBV2 with TRBJ1-2; 7 bases agree with TRBD1. Per germline, CDR1 SNHLY and CDR2 FYNNEI. The length of the CDR3 is 15 residues. V lost 6 bases and J lost 8; bases outside the gene matches: 15.